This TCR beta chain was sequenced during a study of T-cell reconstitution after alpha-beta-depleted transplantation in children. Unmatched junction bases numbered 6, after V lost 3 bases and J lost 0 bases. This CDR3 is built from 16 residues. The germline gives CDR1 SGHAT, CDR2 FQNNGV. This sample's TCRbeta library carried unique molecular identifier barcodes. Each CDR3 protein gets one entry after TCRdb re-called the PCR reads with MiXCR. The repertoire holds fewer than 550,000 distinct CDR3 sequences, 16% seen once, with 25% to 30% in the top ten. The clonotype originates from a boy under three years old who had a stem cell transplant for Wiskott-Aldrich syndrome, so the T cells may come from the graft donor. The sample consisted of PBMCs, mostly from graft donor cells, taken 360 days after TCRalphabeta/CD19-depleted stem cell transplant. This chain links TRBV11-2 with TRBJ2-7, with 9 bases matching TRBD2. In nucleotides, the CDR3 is TGTGCCAGCAGCTTGACTAGCGGCCTTACCTCCTACGAGCAGTACTTC. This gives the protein CASSLTSGLTSYEQYF.